One and the same sample provided the 10 T cell receptor beta chains below, sequenced in a study of early T cells in non-severe SARS-CoV-2 infection. TCRdb fed the 5' RACE reads into MiXCR, producing one record per CDR3 protein. The sample has over 60,000 distinct CDR3 sequences, under 15% seen once. The source material was whole blood. These receptors all stem from an adult who was a healthcare worker with PCR-confirmed SARS-CoV-2 infection or an uninfected control (not recorded which).

The chain joins TRBV12-3 or TRBV12-4 to TRBJ1-2; unclear D gene. The V gene lost 3 bases and the J gene lost 1 base, with 9 bases spanning the gap. CDR3 length: 14 residues. The CDR3 DNA is TGTGCCAGCAGTTTTTCGGGAAGTAACTATGGCTACACCTTC. Translation: CASSFSGSNYGYTF.

The genes are TRBV2 and TRBJ1-2; 10 bases fit TRBD1. V lost 4 bases, J lost 4 bases, and 3 bases stayed unmatched. The CDR3 totals 14 residues. CDR1 is SNHLY and CDR2 is FYNNEI in the germline V gene. CDR3 residues: CASSGQGAPYGYTF. Here the CDR3 DNA reads TGTGCCAGCAGTGGACAGGGGGCTCCCTATGGCTACACCTTC.

This clonotype was picked up a small number of times. The chain has TRBV7-6 and TRBJ2-3, with a weak D call TRBD1 (6 bases). The CDR3 has 20 amino acids. The germline V gene has CDR1 SGHVS and CDR2 FNYEAQ. Trimming removed 3 bases from V and 3 bases from J, with 28 bases in between. CDR3 in DNA: TGTGCCAGCAGCTTCGACGCGCTTAGAAACAGGGAAATGATAACAGATACGCAGTATTTT. Amino acid sequence: CASSFDALRNREMITDTQYF.

This clonotype was recorded a few times. The chain joins TRBV9 to TRBJ2-6; no clear D gene. Looked up from germline, CDR1 is SGDLS and CDR2 is YYNGEE. Trimming left V 0 bases short and J 0 bases short, with 4 bases between. The CDR3 contains 15 residues. CDR3 loop: CASSVAASGANVLTF. The CDR3 DNA reads as TGTGCCAGCAGCGTAGCGGCCTCTGGGGCCAACGTCCTGACTTTC.

The rearrangement joins TRBV6-1 to TRBJ2-7; D is perhaps TRBD2 (7 bases). This CDR3 is 13 amino acids long. V shed 8 bases and J shed 3 bases, with 14 bases lying between them. Germline CDR1 MNHNS, CDR2 SASEGT. CDR3 protein: CASAGAMGYEQYF. The CDR3 DNA follows: TGTGCCAGCGCGGGGGCGATGGGCTACGAGCAGTACTTC.

This chain connects TRBV2 to TRBJ2-3; D perhaps matches TRBD2 (7 bases). Germline assignment: CDR1 SNHLY and CDR2 FYNNEI. V was cut by 4 bases and J by 6 bases, with 17 bases left in between. CDR3 length equals 15 residues. In DNA, the CDR3 is TGTGCCAGCAGTGTCCCACCCCCGGGGGGCGATACGCAGTATTTT. Translated: CASSVPPPGGDTQYF.

The genes are TRBV29-1 and TRBJ2-3, with D maybe TRBD2 (5 bases). V dropped 7 bases and J dropped 2 bases, with 16 bases sitting between them. Germline lookup yields CDR1 SQVTM and CDR2 ANQGSEA. The CDR3 loop spans 14 amino acids. The CDR3: CSAEPGSNTDTQYF. DNA for the CDR3: TGCAGCGCGGAGCCGGGGTCGAACACAGATACGCAGTATTTT.

This chain connects TRBV28 to TRBJ2-7; no definite D call. The V gene's germline CDR1 is MDHEN and CDR2 SYDVKM. CDR3 length: 14 amino acids. V lost 3 bases and J 1 base, leaving 10 bases between the germline ends. CDR3 region: CASSFRTVSYEQYF. The CDR3 region has the DNA TGTGCCAGCAGTTTCCGGACCGTGTCCTACGAGCAGTACTTC.

The chain has TRBV7-6 and TRBJ1-1; D call uncertain. The germline gives CDR1 SGHVS, CDR2 FNYEAQ. CDR3 size: 16 residues. Trimming cost V 5 bases and J 0 bases, with 16 bases left between them. The CDR3 spells CASSPFNEDLNTEAFF. In DNA form, the CDR3 reads TGTGCCAGCAGCCCCTTTAATGAAGATTTGAACACTGAAGCTTTCTTT.

V is TRBV19 and J is TRBJ2-3, with D unresolved. The CDR3 is 14 amino acids. Trimming stripped 6 bases from V and 0 bases from J, with 10 bases between. The V gene's germline CDR1 is LNHDA and CDR2 SQIVND (reference sequence). For the CDR3, the DNA is TGTGCCAGTAGCCTCAGCTACAGCACAGATACGCAGTATTTT. This gives the protein CASSLSYSTDTQYF. Full variable domain (remainder filled in from reference TRBV19 and TRBJ2-3): DGGITQSPKYLFRKEGQNVTLSCEQNLNHDAMYWYRQDPGQGLRLIYYSQIVNDFQKGDIAEGYSVSREKKESFPLTVTSAQKNPTAFYLCASSLSYSTDTQYFGPGTRLTVL.